The TCR beta chain under discussion was sequenced for a study of brain T cells in children with intractable seizures. Note on this clone: The target antigen is unknown.

Surgery cases with the highest brain T cell transcript signatures were chosen for sequencing. Patients received at least one anti-epileptic drug before surgery. Study-level findings and limits: Pre-surgery blood may have been undersampled, hiding some clones.

Assay: immunoSEQ multiplex PCR; the TCRdb copy retains only in-frame clones and omits some. The table lists about 80,000 clones, under 95% of them singletons. V was trimmed by 5 bases and J by 9 bases, leaving 14 bases between them. Germline CDR1 and CDR2: SGHVS and FQNEAQ. This CDR3 has 13 amino acids. The sample in question was peripheral blood, obtained at surgery. This chain connects TRBV7-8 to TRBJ2-1; D not certain. The sequence derives from a girl aged 2-10 years with Rasmussen encephalitis and intractable seizures. This chain's CDR3 is CASSPEQSGEQFF. CDR3 DNA: TGTGCCAGCAGCCCAGAGCAGTCCGGTGAGCAGTTCTTC.